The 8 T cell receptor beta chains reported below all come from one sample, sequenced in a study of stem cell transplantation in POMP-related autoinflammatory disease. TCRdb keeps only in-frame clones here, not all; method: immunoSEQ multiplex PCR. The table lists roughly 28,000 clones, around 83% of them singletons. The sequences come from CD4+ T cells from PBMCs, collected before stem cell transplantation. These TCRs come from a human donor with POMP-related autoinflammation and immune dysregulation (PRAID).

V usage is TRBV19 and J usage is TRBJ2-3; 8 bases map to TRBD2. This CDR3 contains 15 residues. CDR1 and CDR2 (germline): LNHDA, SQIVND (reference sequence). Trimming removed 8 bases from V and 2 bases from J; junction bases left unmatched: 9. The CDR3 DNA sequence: TGTGCCAGTGGATTTAGCGGGGAAATCACAGATACGCAGTATTTT. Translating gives CASGFSGEITDTQYF.

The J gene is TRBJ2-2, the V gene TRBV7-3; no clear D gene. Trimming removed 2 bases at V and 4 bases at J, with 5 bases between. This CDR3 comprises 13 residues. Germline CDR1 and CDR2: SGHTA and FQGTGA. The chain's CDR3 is CASSLGGTGELFF. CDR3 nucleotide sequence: TGTGCCAGCAGCTTAGGTGGCACCGGGGAGCTGTTTTTT.

In DNA, the CDR3 is TGTGCCAGCAGCTATCGGGGCGGGAGGGCCTTCGAGACCCAGTACTTC. This encodes CASSYRGGRAFETQYF. V and J are TRBV7-6 and TRBJ2-5; 9 bases line up with TRBD2. Germline V gene data show CDR1 as SGHVS and CDR2 as FNYEAQ. The CDR3 covers 16 residues. The ends lost 4 bases at V and 5 bases at J; junction bases unmatched: 11.

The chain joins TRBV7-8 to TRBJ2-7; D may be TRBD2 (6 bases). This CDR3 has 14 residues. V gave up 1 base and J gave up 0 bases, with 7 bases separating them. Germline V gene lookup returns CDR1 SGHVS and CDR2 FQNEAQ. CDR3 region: CASSLGRDSYEQYF. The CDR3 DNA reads TGTGCCAGCAGCTTAGGGCGGGACTCCTACGAGCAGTACTTC.

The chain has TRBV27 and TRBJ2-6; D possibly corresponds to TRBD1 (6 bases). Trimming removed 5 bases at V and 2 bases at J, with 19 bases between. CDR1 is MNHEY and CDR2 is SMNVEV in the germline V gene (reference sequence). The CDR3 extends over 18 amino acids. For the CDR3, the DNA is TGTGCCAGCAGTCCCCACAGGGACCGGTTAACTGGGGCCAACGTCCTGACTTTC. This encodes CASSPHRDRLTGANVLTF.

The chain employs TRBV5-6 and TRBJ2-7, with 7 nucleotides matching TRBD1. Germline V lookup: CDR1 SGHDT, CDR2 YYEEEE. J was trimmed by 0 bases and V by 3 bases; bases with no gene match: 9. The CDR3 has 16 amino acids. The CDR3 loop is CASSSRIRDSSYEQYF. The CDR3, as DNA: TGTGCCAGCAGCTCCCGCATCCGGGACAGCTCCTACGAGCAGTACTTC.

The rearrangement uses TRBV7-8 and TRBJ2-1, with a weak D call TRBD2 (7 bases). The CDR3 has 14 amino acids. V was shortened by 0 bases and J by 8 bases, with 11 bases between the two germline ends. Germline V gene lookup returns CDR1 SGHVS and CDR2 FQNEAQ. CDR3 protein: CASSLAPGGDEQFF. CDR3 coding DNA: TGTGCCAGCAGCTTAGCGCCGGGGGGCGATGAGCAGTTCTTC.

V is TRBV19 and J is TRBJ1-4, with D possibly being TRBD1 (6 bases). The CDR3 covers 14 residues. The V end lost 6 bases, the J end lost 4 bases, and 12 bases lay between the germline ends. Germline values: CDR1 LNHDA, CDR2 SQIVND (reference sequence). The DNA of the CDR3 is TGTGCCAGTAGGACGACAGGAGATAATGAAAAACTGTTTTTT. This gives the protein CASRTTGDNEKLFF. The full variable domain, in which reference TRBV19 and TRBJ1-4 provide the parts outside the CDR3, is DGGITQSPKYLFRKEGQNVTLSCEQNLNHDAMYWYRQDPGQGLRLIYYSQIVNDFQKGDIAEGYSVSREKKESFPLTVTSAQKNPTAFYLCASRTTGDNEKLFFGSGTQLSVL.